Listed here are 26 T cell receptor beta chains from one sample, sequenced in a study of cytomegalovirus exposure and HLA in healthy donors. The repertoire was sequenced with immunoSEQ multiplex PCR; TCRdb's copy has only in-frame clones and lacks some. This sample has 55,000 to 80,000 clones, with over 90% found just once. Sequenced: PBMCs. These receptors came from a woman younger than 35 in good health and CMV-seropositive.

The rearrangement joins TRBV27 to TRBJ1-6; D is perhaps TRBD1 (6 bases). Germline CDR1 and CDR2: MNHEY and SMNVEV (reference sequence). V lost 0 bases and J lost 4, with 16 bases in between. This CDR3 has 18 residues. DNA for the CDR3: TGTGCCAGCAGTTTATCCCCCGGGGGGCAAGGATATAATTCACCCCTCCACTTT. Residues: CASSLSPGGQGYNSPLHF.

V usage is TRBV9 and J usage is TRBJ2-4; 9 bases are shared with TRBD2. After removal of 0 bases from V and 10 bases from J, the junction contained 2 bases not matched to a gene. The CDR3 runs 13 residues. Looked up from germline, CDR1 is SGDLS and CDR2 is YYNGEE. CDR3 coding DNA: TGTGCCAGCAGCGTAGACCTAGCGGGGATTCAGTACTTC. Translation gives CASSVDLAGIQYF.

This clone showed up just a few times. The chain joins TRBV9 to TRBJ1-1, with D possibly matching TRBD1 (5 bases). The CDR3 sequence is 15 residues long. Trimming left V 4 bases short and J 1 base short, with 14 bases between. Germline-derived CDR1 and CDR2 are SGDLS and YYNGEE. The CDR3 region is CASSSDGQGNTEAFF. The DNA of the CDR3 is TGTGCCAGCAGCAGCGATGGCCAGGGGAACACTGAAGCTTTCTTT.

The rearrangement uses TRBV7-3 and TRBJ2-3, with D perhaps matching TRBD2 (5 bases). The CDR3 covers 15 residues. The germline CDR1 and CDR2 sequences are SGHTA and FQGTGA. Trimming cost V 5 bases and J 6 bases, with 18 bases left between them. The CDR3 loop reads CASSPSPGSGDTQYF. CDR3 sequence (DNA): TGTGCCAGCAGCCCGTCTCCGGGATCCGGGGATACGCAGTATTTT.

The rearrangement joins TRBV29-1 to TRBJ2-1, with 11 bases aligning to TRBD2. The V gene's germline CDR1 is SQVTM and CDR2 ANQGSEA. Trimming cost V 7 bases and J 10 bases; bases outside gene matches: 15. The CDR3 spans 15 residues. The CDR3 sequence is CSGILWGLAADEQFF. CDR3 nucleotide sequence: TGCAGCGGTATATTATGGGGACTAGCGGCTGACGAGCAGTTCTTC.

The chain has TRBV4-1 and TRBJ2-1, with 12 bases matching TRBD2. Germline CDR1 and CDR2: MGHRA and YSYEKL. After removal of 1 base from V and 5 bases from J, the junction contained 12 bases not matched to a gene. The CDR3 has 19 amino acids. CDR3 DNA: TGCGCCAGCAGCCAAGTCAGACTAGCGGGAGCTGGGCACGACAATGAGCAGTTCTTC. Protein product: CASSQVRLAGAGHDNEQFF.

The chain links TRBV30 to TRBJ1-1; D might be TRBD1 (6 bases). CDR3 length: 13 amino acids. Germline CDR1 GTSNPN, CDR2 SVGIG (reference sequence). Trimming took off 5 bases at V and 4 bases at J, with 14 bases between the two ends. In DNA, the CDR3 is TGTGCCTGGGTGAAGGGACAACTCACTGAAGCTTTCTTT. Amino acids: CAWVKGQLTEAFF.

This chain joins TRBV6-5 and TRBJ1-6; 7 bases match TRBD1. The germline CDR1 and CDR2 sequences are MNHEY and SVGAGI. The CDR3 loop spans 15 amino acids. Trimming removed 7 bases from V and 7 bases from J; junction bases left unmatched: 10. The CDR3 spells CASKGQGELNSPLHF. The DNA of the CDR3 is TGTGCCAGCAAGGGGCAGGGGGAATTAAATTCACCCCTCCACTTT.

The chain couples TRBV18 to TRBJ2-7; D is unclear. V gave up 0 bases and J gave up 3 bases, with 12 bases separating them. Germline V gene sequence: CDR1 KGHSH, CDR2 LQKENI. There are 15 residues in the CDR3. CDR3 loop: CASSPPSGRYYEQYF. CDR3 nucleotide sequence: TGTGCCAGCTCACCACCGTCGGGTCGATACTACGAGCAGTACTTC.

The chain has TRBV15 and TRBJ2-7; TRBD1 matches at 7 bases. Germline V gives CDR1 LNHNV, CDR2 YYDKDF (reference sequence). V trimming: 0 bases; J trimming: 5 bases; junction bases outside the gene matches: 7. This CDR3 is built from 15 residues. The CDR3 is CATSRDHRGNDEQYF. The CDR3 nucleotides read TGTGCCACCAGCAGAGATCACAGGGGAAACGACGAGCAGTACTTC.

V is TRBV6-5 and J is TRBJ2-1, with TRBD2 matching 13 bases. Germline lookup yields CDR1 MNHEY and CDR2 SVGAGI. V was pared by 6 bases and J by 8 bases, with 7 bases of the junction left unmatched. This CDR3 is 15 amino acids long. CDR3 bases: TGTGCCAGCAGGTCACTAGCGGGGGGGCTGGATGAGCAGTTCTTC. As protein: CASRSLAGGLDEQFF.

The CDR3 sequence: CASSLIQRGQPQHF. The CDR3 DNA sequence: TGTGCCAGCAGTTTAATCCAGCGGGGACAGCCCCAGCATTTT. The chain uses TRBV28 and TRBJ1-5, with D uncertain. The germline gives CDR1 MDHEN, CDR2 SYDVKM. The CDR3 is 14 amino acids. The V and J ends lost 2 bases and 7 bases respectively, with 12 bases between them. Filled out from reference TRBV28 and TRBJ1-5, the complete variable domain reads DVKVTQSSRYLVKRTGEKVFLECVQDMDHENMFWYRQDPGLGLRLIYFSYDVKMKEKGDIPEGYSVSREKKERFSLILESASTNQTSMYLCASSLIQRGQPQHFGDGTRLSIL.

This chain uses TRBV15 with TRBJ2-1, with 9 bases aligning to TRBD2. This CDR3 region has 12 residues. The V gene end was trimmed by 10 bases and the J gene end by 7 bases; junction bases not matched to a gene: 5. Looked up from germline, CDR1 is LNHNV and CDR2 is YYDKDF (reference sequence). The CDR3 spells CASSGSGNEQFF. The DNA of the CDR3 is TGTGCCAGTAGCGGGAGCGGGAATGAGCAGTTCTTC.

The chain recombines TRBV27 with TRBJ2-7, with 12 bases identical to TRBD1. V dropped 6 bases and J dropped 0; count of bases not matched to a gene: 9. In germline, CDR1 is MNHEY, CDR2 SMNVEV (reference sequence). The CDR3 is 17 residues long. This chain's CDR3 is CASSRGTGGSGSYEQYF. The DNA for the CDR3 is TGTGCCAGCAGCAGGGGGACAGGGGGCTCGGGCTCCTACGAGCAGTACTTC.

The chain couples TRBV6-6 to TRBJ2-3; D perhaps matches TRBD2 (5 bases). The V and J ends lost 4 bases and 9 bases respectively, with 11 bases between them. The CDR3 has 12 residues. Germline CDR1 reads MNHNY; CDR2 reads SVGAGI (reference sequence). The CDR3 is CASSLRAGTQYF. The CDR3 DNA reads as TGTGCCAGCAGTTTGAGGGCAGGCACGCAGTATTTT.

V gene TRBV6-6 combines with J gene TRBJ2-7; 10 bases fit TRBD1. CDR3 length: 15 residues. Germline CDR1 and CDR2: MNHNY and SVGAGI (reference sequence). V gave up 6 bases and J gave up 4 bases; unmatched junction bases: 9. The CDR3 loop reads CASRRAGQGSYEQYF. CDR3 bases: TGTGCCAGCAGGCGAGCGGGACAGGGGAGTTACGAGCAGTACTTC.

J is TRBJ2-5 and V is TRBV5-1, with D tentatively TRBD2 (5 bases). This CDR3 is built from 14 residues. Germline V gene sequence: CDR1 SGHRS, CDR2 YFSETQ. Trimming took 0 bases from V and 0 from J, leaving 6 bases between them. The CDR3 DNA is TGCGCCAGCAGCTTGGCGGGGTACCAAGAGACCCAGTACTTC. Translating gives CASSLAGYQETQYF.

The gene calls are TRBV30 and TRBJ1-5; TRBD1 might be the D (6 bases). CDR3 length: 13 amino acids. The germline V gene has CDR1 GTSNPN and CDR2 SVGIG (reference sequence). The ends were cut back, 1 base at V and 7 bases at J, with 11 bases in the middle. The CDR3 spells CAWSEQGGQPQHF. The CDR3 bases are TGTGCCTGGAGTGAACAGGGAGGGCAGCCCCAGCATTTT.

This sequence joins TRBV5-1 and TRBJ1-1; TRBD1 aligns across 8 bases. Germline V gene data show CDR1 as SGHRS and CDR2 as YFSETQ. The CDR3 contains 16 residues. The V segment lost 2 bases and the J segment 0 bases; nucleotides outside the gene matches: 6. The CDR3 region has the DNA TGCGCCAGCAGCTTAGTGACAGGGGCCCTGAACACTGAAGCTTTCTTT. As protein: CASSLVTGALNTEAFF.

The table lists this clone with a count of one. This chain connects TRBV5-6 to TRBJ1-5; 7 bases match TRBD1. In germline, CDR1 is SGHDT, CDR2 YYEEEE. The V segment lost 2 bases and the J segment 0 bases; nucleotides outside the gene matches: 5. There are 16 residues in the CDR3. For the CDR3, the DNA is TGTGCCAGCAGCTTTAACAGGGGAGATAGCAATCAGCCCCAGCATTTT. The encoded protein is CASSFNRGDSNQPQHF.

J is TRBJ2-7 and V is TRBV27; 11 bases match TRBD2. After removal of 3 bases from V and 6 bases from J, the junction contained 10 bases not matched to a gene. In germline, CDR1 is MNHEY, CDR2 SMNVEV (reference sequence). This CDR3 comprises 16 residues. The CDR3 region is CASSLGPGTSGLEQYF. The CDR3 coding sequence is TGTGCCAGCAGTTTGGGTCCGGGGACTAGCGGCCTCGAGCAGTACTTC.

V is TRBV7-9 and J is TRBJ1-1; TRBD1 matches at 7 bases. The CDR3 spans 12 residues. The germline gives CDR1 SEHNR, CDR2 FQNEAQ (reference sequence). Trimming removed 4 bases from V and 11 bases from J; junction bases left unmatched: 7. As DNA, the CDR3 is TGTGCCAGCAGCTCCAGACAGGGTTTGGCTTTCTTT. Its translation is CASSSRQGLAFF.

The chain recombines TRBV11-1 with TRBJ2-2, with D hard to call. The CDR3 totals 11 residues. The germline V gene has CDR1 SGHAT and CDR2 FQDESV (reference sequence). The V end lost 4 bases, the J end lost 7 bases, and 4 bases lay between the germline ends. The CDR3 loop reads CASSSYGELFF. DNA for the CDR3: TGTGCCAGCAGCTCCTACGGGGAGCTGTTTTTT.

V usage is TRBV9 and J usage is TRBJ2-1; no clear D. CDR3 length equals 14 residues. From germline, CDR1 is SGDLS and CDR2 YYNGEE. Trimming removed 0 bases from V and 4 bases from J, with 8 bases in between. CDR3 sequence reads: CASSVADSYNEQFF. In DNA, the CDR3 is TGTGCCAGCAGCGTAGCTGACTCTTACAATGAGCAGTTCTTC.

The chain recombines TRBV28 with TRBJ1-3; unclear D gene. V lost 2 bases to trimming and J lost 6 bases, with 8 bases between them. Germline CDR1 MDHEN, CDR2 SYDVKM. This CDR3 spans 13 amino acids. The CDR3 nucleotides read TGTGCCAGCAGTTTAATTCACAAAAACACCATATATTTT. It yields the protein CASSLIHKNTIYF.

The rearrangement links TRBV19 to TRBJ1-2; the match to TRBD1 covers 9 bases. Germline-derived CDR1 and CDR2 are LNHDA and SQIVND (reference sequence). This CDR3 is built from 16 residues. J was trimmed by 2 bases and V by 5 bases; bases with no gene match: 9. The CDR3 coding sequence is TGTGCCAGTAGTTCACCGGGGACAGGGTCAAACTATGGCTACACCTTC. Translating gives CASSSPGTGSNYGYTF.